Presented here are 10 T cell receptor beta chains from one specimen sequenced in a study of blood T cell repertoires in COVID-19. Assay used: immunoSEQ multiplex PCR; TCRdb lists only in-frame clones, some missing. The data show 210,000 or so clones, with 85% to 90% seen just once and almost 4.5% held by the top ten. Source material: peripheral blood. Receptors originate from a man aged 45 to 65 with acute or convalescent COVID-19.

This sequence joins TRBV6-6 and TRBJ1-1; possibly TRBD1 for D (5 bases). V lost 0 bases and J lost 6, with 11 bases in between. The CDR3 consists of 14 residues. Germline V gene sequence: CDR1 MNHNY, CDR2 SVGAGI (reference sequence). The CDR3 is CASSYSWGEAEAFF. Written as DNA, the CDR3 is TGTGCCAGCAGTTACTCTTGGGGGGAGGCTGAAGCTTTCTTT.

This clone was seen just once. The chain joins TRBV6-1 to TRBJ2-2; the D gene is possibly TRBD1 (6 bases). V was clipped by 1 base and J by 6 bases, with 6 bases between them. The CDR3 consists of 13 residues. CDR1 is MNHNS, CDR2 SASEGT, per germline. The CDR3 DNA reads as TGTGCCAGCAGTGAAGACAGGGCCGGGGAGCTGTTTTTT. It encodes CASSEDRAGELFF.

The chain recombines TRBV7-9 with TRBJ2-2; no definite D call. CDR1 is SEHNR, CDR2 FQNEAQ, per germline (reference sequence). This CDR3 comprises 12 residues. Trimming took 5 bases from V and 2 from J, leaving 3 bases between them. The CDR3 DNA is TGTGCCAGCAGCCATAACACCGGGGAGCTGTTTTTT. This sequence encodes CASSHNTGELFF.

This clone has only one observation. The chain recombines TRBV5-4 with TRBJ2-4; D unresolved. The CDR3 is 11 residues long. Deletions cut 4 bases from V and 4 bases from J, with 3 bases between. Looked up from germline, CDR1 is SGHNT and CDR2 is YYREEE (reference sequence). CDR3 DNA: TGTGCCAGCAGCCTTAAAAACATTCAGTACTTC. Its protein is CASSLKNIQYF.

The V call is TRBV5-1, the J call TRBJ2-3; 7 bases line up with TRBD1. This CDR3 has 13 amino acids. V was pared by 4 bases and J by 2 bases, with 1 base of the junction left unmatched. Per germline, CDR1 SGHRS and CDR2 YFSETQ. The CDR3 coding sequence is TGCGCCAGCAGCGGGACAGACACAGATACGCAGTATTTT. Its protein product is CASSGTDTDTQYF.

The V call is TRBV6-4, the J call TRBJ2-1; weak D call: TRBD1 (6 bases). Trimming took 10 bases from V and 5 from J, leaving 15 bases between them. The CDR3 totals 13 residues. Germline loops: CDR1 MRHNA, CDR2 SNTAGT. CDR3 coding DNA: TGTGCCACCTCTCGGGACACCCACAATGAGCAGTTCTTC. Encoded protein: CATSRDTHNEQFF.

The chain links TRBV6-1 to TRBJ1-4; D unresolved. V lost 2 bases and J 4 bases, leaving 8 bases between the germline ends. The CDR3 covers 14 residues. The germline V gene encodes CDR1 MNHNS and CDR2 SASEGT. The CDR3 reads CASSEPGINEKLFF. Written as DNA, the CDR3 is TGTGCCAGCAGTGAACCGGGGATTAATGAAAAACTGTTTTTT.

This sequence joins TRBV29-1 and TRBJ1-1; D not certain. Trimming stripped 7 bases from V and 1 base from J, with 13 bases between. Germline values: CDR1 SQVTM, CDR2 ANQGSEA. The CDR3 is made up of 13 amino acids. CDR3 protein: CSAGGRGNTEAFF. For the CDR3, the DNA is TGCAGCGCTGGCGGGCGGGGGAACACTGAAGCTTTCTTT.

CDR3 in DNA: TGTGCCAGCAGCGGAGGGTCGTCCGGTAATGAAAAACTGTTTTTT. Translated, it gives CASSGGSSGNEKLFF. This rearrangement joins TRBV27 to TRBJ1-4; D uncertain. V was pared by 6 bases and J by 4 bases, with 15 bases between. Looked up from germline, CDR1 is MNHEY and CDR2 is SMNVEV (reference sequence). The CDR3 totals 15 residues.

The CDR3: CASSPGTGLNEQFF. The CDR3 coding sequence is TGTGCCAGCAGTCCCGGGACAGGGTTAAATGAGCAGTTCTTC. The rearrangement uses TRBV6-5 and TRBJ2-1; TRBD1 matches at 9 bases. After removal of 5 bases from V and 7 bases from J, the junction contained 6 bases not matched to a gene. Germline V gene sequence: CDR1 MNHEY, CDR2 SVGAGI. The CDR3 contains 14 residues.